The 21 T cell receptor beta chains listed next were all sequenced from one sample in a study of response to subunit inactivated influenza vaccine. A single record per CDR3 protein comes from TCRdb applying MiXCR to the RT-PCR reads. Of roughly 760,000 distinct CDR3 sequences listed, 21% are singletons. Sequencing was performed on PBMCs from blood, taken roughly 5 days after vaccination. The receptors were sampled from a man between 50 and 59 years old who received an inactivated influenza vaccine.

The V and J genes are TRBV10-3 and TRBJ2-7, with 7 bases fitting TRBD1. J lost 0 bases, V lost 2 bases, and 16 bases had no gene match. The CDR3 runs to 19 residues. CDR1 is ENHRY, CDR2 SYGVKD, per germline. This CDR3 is CAISERLLRPGQSSYEQYF. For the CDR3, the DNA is TGTGCCATCAGTGAGCGGTTGCTGAGACCGGGACAGAGCTCCTACGAGCAGTACTTC.

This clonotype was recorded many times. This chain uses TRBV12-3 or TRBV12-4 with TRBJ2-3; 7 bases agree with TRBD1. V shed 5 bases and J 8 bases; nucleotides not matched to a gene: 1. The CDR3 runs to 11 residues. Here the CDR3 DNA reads TGTGCCAGCAGTACAGGGGTTACGCAGTATTTT. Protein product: CASSTGVTQYF.

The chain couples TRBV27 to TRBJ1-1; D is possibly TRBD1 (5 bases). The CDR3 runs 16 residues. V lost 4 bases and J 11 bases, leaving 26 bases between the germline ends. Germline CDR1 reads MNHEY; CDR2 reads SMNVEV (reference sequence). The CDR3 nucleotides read TGTGCCAGCAGTTCCATATCCGCAGGGTACTCTCGGTCGGCTTTCTTT. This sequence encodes CASSSISAGYSRSAFF.

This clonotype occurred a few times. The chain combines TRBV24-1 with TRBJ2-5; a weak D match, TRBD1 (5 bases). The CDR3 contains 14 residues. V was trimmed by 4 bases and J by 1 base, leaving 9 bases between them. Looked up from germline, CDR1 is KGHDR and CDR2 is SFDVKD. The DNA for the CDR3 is TGTGCCACCAGTGAAAAAGGGGTCCAAGAGACCCAGTACTTC. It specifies CATSEKGVQETQYF.

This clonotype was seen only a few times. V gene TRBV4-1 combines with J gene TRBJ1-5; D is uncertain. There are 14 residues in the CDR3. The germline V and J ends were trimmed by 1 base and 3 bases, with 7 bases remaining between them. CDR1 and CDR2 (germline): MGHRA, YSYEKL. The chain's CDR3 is CASSQGPHNQPQHF. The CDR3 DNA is TGCGCCAGCAGCCAAGGTCCCCACAATCAGCCCCAGCATTTT.

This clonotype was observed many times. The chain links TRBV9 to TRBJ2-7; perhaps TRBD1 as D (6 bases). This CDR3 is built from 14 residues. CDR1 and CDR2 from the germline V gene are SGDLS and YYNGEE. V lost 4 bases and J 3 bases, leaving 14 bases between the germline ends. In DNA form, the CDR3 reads TGTGCCAGCAGCCCAGGGGCCGTCCACTACGAGCAGTACTTC. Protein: CASSPGAVHYEQYF.

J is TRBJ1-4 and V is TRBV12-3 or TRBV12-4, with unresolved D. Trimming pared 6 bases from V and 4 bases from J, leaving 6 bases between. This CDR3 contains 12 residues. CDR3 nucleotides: TGTGCCAGCAGAGTCGGTAATGAAAAACTGTTTTTT. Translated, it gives CASRVGNEKLFF.

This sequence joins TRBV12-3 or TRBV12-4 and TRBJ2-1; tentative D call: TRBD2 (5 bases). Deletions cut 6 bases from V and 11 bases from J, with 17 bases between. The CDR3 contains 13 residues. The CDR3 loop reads CASSPRPDGKQFF. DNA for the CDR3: TGTGCCAGCAGCCCTAGACCAGACGGGAAGCAGTTCTTC.

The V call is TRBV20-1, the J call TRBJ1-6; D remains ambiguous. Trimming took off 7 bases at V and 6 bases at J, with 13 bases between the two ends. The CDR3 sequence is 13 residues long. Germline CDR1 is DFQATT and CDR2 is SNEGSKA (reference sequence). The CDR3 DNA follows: TGCAGTGTTCGGACGGAGTCTAATTCACCCCTCCACTTT. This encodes CSVRTESNSPLHF.

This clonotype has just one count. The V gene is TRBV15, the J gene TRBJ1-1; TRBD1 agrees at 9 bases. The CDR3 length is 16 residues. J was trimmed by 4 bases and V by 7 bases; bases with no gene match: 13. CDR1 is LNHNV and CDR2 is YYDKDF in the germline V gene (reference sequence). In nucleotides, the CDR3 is TGTGCCACCACCTCGACAGGGGGGCACCCGGGCACTGAAGCTTTCTTT. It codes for CATTSTGGHPGTEAFF. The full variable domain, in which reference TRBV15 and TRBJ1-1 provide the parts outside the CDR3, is DAMVIQNPRYQVTQFGKPVTLSCSQTLNHNVMYWYQQKSSQAPKLLFHYYDKDFNNEADTPDNFQSRRPNTSFCFLDIRSPGLGDTAMYLCATTSTGGHPGTEAFFGQGTRLTVV.

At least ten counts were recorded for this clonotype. The CDR3 region is CASSDASGRAETQYF. The DNA for the CDR3 is TGTGCCAGCAGTGATGCGAGCGGGAGAGCGGAGACCCAGTACTTC. The V and J genes are TRBV25-1 and TRBJ2-5; TRBD2 matches at 8 bases. This CDR3 contains 15 residues. V shed 3 bases, J shed 5 bases, and the junction held 8 bases outside the gene matches. Germline V gene data show CDR1 as MGHDK and CDR2 as SYGVNS.

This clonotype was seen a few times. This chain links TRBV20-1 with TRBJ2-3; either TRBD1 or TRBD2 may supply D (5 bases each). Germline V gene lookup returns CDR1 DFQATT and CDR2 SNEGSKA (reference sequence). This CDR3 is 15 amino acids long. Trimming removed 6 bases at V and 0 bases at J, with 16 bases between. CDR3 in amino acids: CSAEILGASTDTQYF. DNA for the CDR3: TGCAGTGCCGAAATCCTCGGGGCTAGCACAGATACGCAGTATTTT.

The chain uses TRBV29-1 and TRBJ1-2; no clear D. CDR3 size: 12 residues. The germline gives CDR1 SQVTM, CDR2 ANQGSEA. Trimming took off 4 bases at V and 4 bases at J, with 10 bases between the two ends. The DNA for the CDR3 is TGCAGCGTTGTTCGACTGGGCTATGGCTACACCTTC. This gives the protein CSVVRLGYGYTF.

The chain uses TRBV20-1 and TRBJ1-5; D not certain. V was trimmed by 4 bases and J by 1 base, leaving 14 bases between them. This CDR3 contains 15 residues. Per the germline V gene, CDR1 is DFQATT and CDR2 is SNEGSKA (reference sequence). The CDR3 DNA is TGCAGTGCTAAGAATCCGCGCAGCAGCAATCAGCCCCAGCATTTT. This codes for CSAKNPRSSNQPQHF.

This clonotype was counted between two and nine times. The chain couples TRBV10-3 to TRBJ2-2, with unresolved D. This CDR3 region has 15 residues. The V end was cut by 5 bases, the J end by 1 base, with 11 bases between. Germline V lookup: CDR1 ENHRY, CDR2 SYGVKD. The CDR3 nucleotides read TGTGCCATCAGTACCTCCGGGCAGAACACCGGGGAGCTGTTTTTT. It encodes CAISTSGQNTGELFF.

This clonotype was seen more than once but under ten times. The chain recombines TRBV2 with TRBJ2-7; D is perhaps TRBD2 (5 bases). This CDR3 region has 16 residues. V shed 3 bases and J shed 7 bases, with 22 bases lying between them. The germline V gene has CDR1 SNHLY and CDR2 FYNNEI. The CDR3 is CASSDSGSSTPFEQYF. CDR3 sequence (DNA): TGTGCCAGCAGTGACTCGGGATCAAGCACCCCATTTGAGCAGTACTTC.

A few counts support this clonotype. The CDR3 reads CASSWTSYTGELFF. The CDR3 DNA is TGTGCCAGCTCGTGGACTTCCTACACCGGGGAGCTGTTTTTT. The rearrangement joins TRBV6-1 to TRBJ2-2, with D maybe TRBD2 (5 bases). The CDR3 contains 14 residues. Germline V gives CDR1 MNHNS, CDR2 SASEGT. V lost 8 bases to trimming and J lost 3 bases, with 13 bases between them.

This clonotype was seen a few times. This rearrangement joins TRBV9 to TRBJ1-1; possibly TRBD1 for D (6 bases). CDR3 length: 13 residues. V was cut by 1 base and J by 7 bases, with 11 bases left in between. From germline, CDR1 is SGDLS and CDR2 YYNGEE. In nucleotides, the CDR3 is TGTGCCAGCAGCGTAACAGGGCTGGGTGAAGCTTTCTTT. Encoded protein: CASSVTGLGEAFF.

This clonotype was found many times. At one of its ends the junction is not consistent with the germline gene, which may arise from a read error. CDR3 nucleotide sequence: TGTGCCAGCAGTTTAGTCTCAGGGGGGAACGAGCAGTTCTTC. Amino acid sequence: CASSLVSGGNEQFF. V usage is TRBV5-1 and J usage is TRBJ2-1, with D possibly matching TRBD1 (7 bases). Looked up from germline, CDR1 is SGHRS and CDR2 is YFSETQ. CDR3 length equals 14 residues.

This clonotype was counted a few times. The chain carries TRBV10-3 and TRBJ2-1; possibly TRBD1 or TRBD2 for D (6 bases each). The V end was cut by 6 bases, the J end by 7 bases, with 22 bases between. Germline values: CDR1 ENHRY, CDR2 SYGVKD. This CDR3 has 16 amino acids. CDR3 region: CAISLSGGRALNEQFF. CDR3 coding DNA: TGTGCCATCAGCCTCTCCGGGGGCCGAGCACTAAATGAGCAGTTCTTC.

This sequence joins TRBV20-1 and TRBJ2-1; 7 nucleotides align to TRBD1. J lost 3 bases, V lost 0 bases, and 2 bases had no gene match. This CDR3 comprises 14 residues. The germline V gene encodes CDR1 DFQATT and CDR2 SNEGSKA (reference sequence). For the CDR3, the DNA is TGCAGTGCTAGAGATCAGGGGGTCTACAATGAGCAGTTCTTC. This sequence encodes CSARDQGVYNEQFF.